This T cell receptor (beta chain) was observed in a study of CD8+ T cells in alopecia areata. V lost 10 bases, J lost 4 bases, and 21 bases lay in between. Per the germline V gene, CDR1 is LNHNV and CDR2 is YYDKDF (reference sequence). The CDR3 totals 15 residues. Treatment: oral pan-JAK inhibitor, 5-10 mg twice daily. This clone showed up just a few times. Its antigen remains unidentified. Study-wide points: Whereas mice showed it more clearly, TCR sharing across patients was murkier, possibly because of HLA. In blood and scalp, many expanded lesional clones persisted during tofacitinib. Lesional scalp, notably in alopecia totalis/universalis, had clonality above that of normal scalp.

After isolation, RNA underwent reverse transcription to generate cDNA as the sequencing template. Some clones are missing from TCRdb's copy, which holds only in-frame ones; the method was immunoSEQ multiplex PCR. The table lists around 200,000 clones, around three fifths of them singletons, with 10% to 15% in the top ten. Sequenced material: CD8+ T cells sorted from blood, taken at week 24, from a patient treated with tofacitinib. The receptor was isolated from a human donor with alopecia areata. The chain uses TRBV15 and TRBJ2-3, with D possibly TRBD1 on 6 matching bases. CDR3 sequence (DNA): TGTGCCATAAGCCTCCCGGGACACAGCGCAGATACGCAGTATTTT. It translates to CAISLPGHSADTQYF. Complete variable domain (other parts from reference TRBV15 and TRBJ2-3): DAMVIQNPRYQVTQFGKPVTLSCSQTLNHNVMYWYQQKSSQAPKLLFHYYDKDFNNEADTPDNFQSRRPNTSFCFLDIRSPGLGDTAMYLCAISLPGHSADTQYFGPGTRLTVL.